This T cell receptor (beta chain) comes out of a study of T cell responses to AZD1222 COVID-19 vaccine. Some clones are missing from TCRdb's copy, which holds only in-frame ones; the method was immunoSEQ multiplex PCR. The sample yields about 99,000 clones, 70% to 90% seen once. This clone occurred a few times. V was trimmed by 7 bases and J by 2 bases, leaving 11 bases between them. CDR1 and CDR2 (germline): SEHNR, FQNEAQ (reference sequence). The CDR3 extends over 13 amino acids. The chain is built from TRBV7-9 and TRBJ2-5, with D perhaps TRBD1 (5 bases). The material sequenced was peripheral blood, taken on day 0 of AZD1222 vaccination. The receptor was isolated from an adult in good health. In DNA form, the CDR3 reads TGTGCCAGCAACACAGGTTTACAAGAGACCCAGTACTTC. Translating it yields CASNTGLQETQYF.